Sequencing of this T cell receptor beta chain was carried out in a study of T cells in Graves' hyperthyroidism and ophthalmopathy. The CDR3 covers 13 residues. Amplified regions were TCR beta CDR3 sequences from RNA transcripts. A first-round RT-PCR of the TCR CDR3 used the HTBI primer set. TCRdb redid the calling of the multiplex PCR reads with MiXCR, one entry per CDR3 protein. The sample holds 300,000 to 450,000 distinct CDR3 sequences, about a sixth seen once. Note on this clonotype: This may be a read error: a much more frequent sequence differs by one nucleotide.

The sample was blood. This chain connects TRBV12-3 or TRBV12-4 to TRBJ2-5, with D unclear. The TCR comes from a woman between 25 and 40 years old with Graves' hyperthyroidism that later progressed to Graves' ophthalmopathy. The CDR3 region has the DNA TGTGCCAGCAGTACCGACACACAAGAGATCCAGTACTTC. Protein sequence: CASSTDTQEIQYF.